Presented here are 13 T cell receptor beta chains from one specimen sequenced in a study of T cell responses to AZD1222 COVID-19 vaccine listed by TCRdb under 2021. Per the publication, the time point label means: baseline before first vaccination. Library prep was done by the immunoSEQ multiplex PCR assay. Sourced from immuneACCESS, this table was stored by TCRdb with only in-frame sequences that have V and J called. A share of the clones is absent; for the studies checked, an unresolved V gene accounts for under half, and the remainder has no known explanation. The sample table lists approximately 89,000 clones, around nine tenths of them with a count of one. The ten top clones hold 2.8% of the sample. This material consisted of peripheral blood, taken on day 0 of AZD1222 vaccination. The receptors originated from an adult in good health.

The rearrangement links TRBV2 to TRBJ2-1; D is possibly TRBD2 (5 bases). Trimming removed 1 base at V and 0 bases at J, with 7 bases between. The germline V gene encodes CDR1 SNHLY and CDR2 FYNNEI. This CDR3 comprises 15 residues. The DNA for the CDR3 is TGTGCCAGCAGTGAAGAAGGGAGCTCCTACAATGAGCAGTTCTTC. It codes for CASSEEGSSYNEQFF.

The rearrangement joins TRBV5-1 to TRBJ1-5; D is ambiguous. V was pared by 1 base and J by 2 bases, with 7 bases between. CDR1 SGHRS and CDR2 YFSETQ come from the germline V gene. This CDR3 contains 14 residues. The CDR3: CASSLLGGNQPQHF. The CDR3 DNA sequence: TGCGCCAGCAGCTTGTTAGGTGGCAATCAGCCCCAGCATTTT.

The chain uses TRBV14 and TRBJ1-2; tentative D call: TRBD1 (5 bases). The CDR3 spans 13 residues. Germline loops: CDR1 SGHDN, CDR2 FVKESK. With 0 bases removed from V and 5 bases from J, the gap between germline ends came to 7 bases. CDR3: CASSQDRGYGYTF. In nucleotides, the CDR3 is TGTGCCAGCAGCCAAGATAGGGGTTATGGCTACACCTTC.

The V gene is TRBV19, the J gene TRBJ2-5, with TRBD2 matching 12 bases. CDR1 is LNHDA and CDR2 is SQIVND in the germline V gene (reference sequence). The length of the CDR3 is 15 residues. The ends lost 2 bases at V and 7 bases at J; junction bases unmatched: 5. The CDR3 sequence is CASSILAGGRRTQYF. The CDR3 DNA follows: TGTGCCAGTAGTATACTAGCGGGGGGGCGTAGGACCCAGTACTTC.

This chain links TRBV7-2 with TRBJ2-1; no definite D call. Per germline, CDR1 SGHTA and CDR2 FQGNSA. Trimming cost V 6 bases and J 6 bases, with 24 bases left between them. CDR3 length equals 17 residues. Here the CDR3 DNA reads TGTGCCAGCAGGTTGGCAGCCGCCCCAAATTTATTCAATGAGCAGTTCTTC. Translated: CASRLAAAPNLFNEQFF.

This chain connects TRBV25-1 to TRBJ2-7; unclear D gene. The CDR3 covers 13 residues. Germline CDR1 is MGHDK and CDR2 is SYGVNS. The germline V and J ends were trimmed by 1 base and 3 bases, with 7 bases remaining between them. CDR3 sequence: CASSELGFYEQYF. DNA of the CDR3: TGTGCCAGCAGTGAATTGGGCTTCTACGAGCAGTACTTC.

The chain joins TRBV11-3 to TRBJ1-3; D is perhaps TRBD1 (5 bases). The CDR3 has 16 amino acids. V lost 4 bases and J lost 0, with 13 bases in between. The germline V gene has CDR1 SGHNT and CDR2 YENEEA. CDR3 bases: TGTGCCAGCAGCTGGGGGGACGGCAACTCTGGAAACACCATATATTTT. Protein: CASSWGDGNSGNTIYF.

This sequence joins TRBV15 and TRBJ1-4, with D possibly TRBD1 on 5 matching bases. Germline assignment: CDR1 LNHNV and CDR2 YYDKDF (reference sequence). The CDR3 length is 14 residues. Between the trimmed V and J ends, which lost 0 bases and 5 bases, there was a span of 7 bases. DNA of the CDR3: TGTGCCACCAGCAGAGATCGGGGCAATGAAAAACTGTTTTTT. Translated, it gives CATSRDRGNEKLFF.

The V call is TRBV27, the J call TRBJ1-6, with TRBD1 matching over 7 bases. Germline assignment: CDR1 MNHEY and CDR2 SMNVEV (reference sequence). The CDR3 sequence is 14 residues long. Trimming took 5 bases from V and 5 from J; bases not matched to a gene: 3. The CDR3 reads CASSRGTDNSPLHF. In nucleotides, the CDR3 is TGTGCCAGCAGTCGGGGGACAGATAATTCACCCCTCCACTTT.

In its sample, this clone was seen once. This chain uses TRBV6-1 with TRBJ1-2; maybe TRBD1 (5 bases). From germline, CDR1 is MNHNS and CDR2 SASEGT. V dropped 2 bases and J dropped 4 bases, with 20 bases sitting between them. This CDR3 is 17 amino acids long. The CDR3 reads CASSESFRVSRTYGYTF. In nucleotides, the CDR3 is TGTGCCAGCAGTGAATCGTTCAGGGTATCTCGGACCTATGGCTACACCTTC.

The genes are TRBV3-1 (or the pseudogene TRBV3-2) and TRBJ1-3; D unclear. Germline V gives CDR1 LGHDT, CDR2 YNNKEL (reference sequence). The CDR3 runs 16 residues. Trimming took off 0 bases at V and 5 bases at J, with 14 bases between the two ends. Here the CDR3 reads CASSQDVGGRRNTIYF. The CDR3 region has the DNA TGTGCCAGCAGCCAAGATGTGGGCGGGCGACGAAACACCATATATTTT.

This sequence joins TRBV27 and TRBJ2-5, with 13 bases identical to TRBD2. The CDR3 sequence is 17 residues long. Germline-derived CDR1 and CDR2 are MNHEY and SMNVEV (reference sequence). V lost 5 bases, J lost 5 bases, and 11 bases stayed unmatched. The CDR3: CASSPQRLAGGGETQYF. In DNA, the CDR3 is TGTGCCAGCAGTCCCCAACGACTAGCGGGGGGCGGGGAGACCCAGTACTTC.

This clone was seen a few times. The V gene is TRBV2, the J gene TRBJ2-3; perhaps TRBD1 as D (6 bases). CDR1 is SNHLY, CDR2 FYNNEI, per germline. Between the trimmed V and J ends, which lost 6 bases and 0 bases, there was a span of 13 bases. This CDR3 is 15 amino acids long. CDR3 in DNA: TGTGCCAGCAGCGGACAGCCCCGTAGCACAGATACGCAGTATTTT. This encodes CASSGQPRSTDTQYF. The whole variable domain, remainder taken from reference TRBV2 and TRBJ2-3, is EPEVTQTPSHQVTQMGQEVILRCVPISNHLYFYWYRQILGQKVEFLVSFYNNEISEKSEIFDDQFSVERPDGSNFTLKIRSTKLEDSAMYFCASSGQPRSTDTQYFGPGTRLTVL.